The 27 T cell receptor beta chains in this list originate from one sample, sequenced in a study of T cell responses to AZD1222 COVID-19 vaccine. Generated by immunoSEQ multiplex PCR, the TCRdb table keeps only in-frame clones and is missing some. The sample has over 100,000 clones, 85% seen once; the top ten hold less than 9.5%. The material sequenced was peripheral blood, taken 28 days after the second dose of the MenACWY control vaccine. The origin of the receptors is an adult who received the MenACWY meningococcal vaccine as a control.

This clone was counted a few times. The chain uses TRBV28 and TRBJ1-5; D is perhaps TRBD1 (5 bases). This CDR3 spans 15 amino acids. Germline CDR1 is MDHEN and CDR2 is SYDVKM. Between the trimmed V and J ends, which lost 6 bases and 7 bases, there was a span of 19 bases. This CDR3 is CASRRSGTRGQPQHF. The CDR3 DNA is TGTGCCAGCAGGCGATCAGGGACTAGAGGCCAGCCCCAGCATTTT. The full variable domain, its missing parts supplied by reference TRBV28 and TRBJ1-5, is DVKVTQSSRYLVKRTGEKVFLECVQDMDHENMFWYRQDPGLGLRLIYFSYDVKMKEKGDIPEGYSVSREKKERFSLILESASTNQTSMYLCASRRSGTRGQPQHFGDGTRLSIL.

This clone appeared a few times. V is TRBV7-2 and J is TRBJ2-2; D remains unclear. This CDR3 is 15 amino acids long. CDR1 and CDR2 (germline): SGHTA, FQGNSA. Trimming pared 2 bases from V and 1 base from J, leaving 8 bases between. CDR3 protein: CASSLRTGNTGELFF. CDR3 in DNA: TGTGCCAGCAGCTTAAGGACGGGGAACACCGGGGAGCTGTTTTTT.

Here the CDR3 DNA reads TGTGCCAGCAGCCACGAGGTACCTAGCACAGATACGCAGTATTTT. This encodes CASSHEVPSTDTQYF. This chain joins TRBV9 and TRBJ2-3; D not certain. Trimming took off 4 bases at V and 0 bases at J, with 12 bases between the two ends. This CDR3 has 15 amino acids. Germline V lookup: CDR1 SGDLS, CDR2 YYNGEE.

The chain is built from TRBV6-5 and TRBJ2-3; perhaps TRBD2 as D (5 bases). V lost 5 bases and J 5 bases, leaving 11 bases between the germline ends. This CDR3 has 13 amino acids. In germline, CDR1 is MNHEY, CDR2 SVGAGI. The CDR3 sequence: CASSLTGKDTQYF. CDR3 in DNA: TGTGCCAGCAGTCTAACCGGGAAAGATACGCAGTATTTT.

The rearrangement uses TRBV5-1 and TRBJ1-2; D might be TRBD1 (6 bases). Per the germline V gene, CDR1 is SGHRS and CDR2 is YFSETQ. V shed 0 bases and J shed 6 bases, with 9 bases lying between them. The CDR3 length is 13 residues. The CDR3: CASSLGGGHGYTF. CDR3 coding DNA: TGCGCCAGCAGCTTGGGTGGGGGCCATGGCTACACCTTC.

This chain links TRBV5-1 with TRBJ2-7; D is uncertain. The CDR3 sequence is 13 residues long. The V and J ends lost 0 bases and 5 bases respectively, with 9 bases between them. CDR1 is SGHRS, CDR2 YFSETQ, per germline. CDR3 sequence: CASSLAPWDEQYF. CDR3 DNA: TGCGCCAGCAGCTTGGCCCCGTGGGACGAGCAGTACTTC.

This clone was seen once. The chain links TRBV5-6 to TRBJ2-7, with D perhaps matching TRBD2 (6 bases). Germline V gene data show CDR1 as SGHDT and CDR2 as YYEEEE. The CDR3 runs 14 residues. V gave up 2 bases and J gave up 4 bases, with 13 bases separating them. The CDR3 nucleotides read TGTGCCAGCAGCTTAACCCCCGGAGGGTACGAGCAGTACGTC. The encoded protein is CASSLTPGGYEQYV.

The rearrangement joins TRBV28 to TRBJ1-4, with 12 bases matching TRBD1. This CDR3 has 16 amino acids. Germline V CDR1 and CDR2: MDHEN, SYDVKM. Trimming took 5 bases from V and 10 from J; bases not matched to a gene: 11. The CDR3 coding sequence is TGTGCCAGCAGTCCCTCCGGGACAGGGGGCTTGGGAAAACTGTTTTTT. This sequence encodes CASSPSGTGGLGKLFF. The full variable domain, in which reference TRBV28 and TRBJ1-4 provide the parts outside the CDR3, is DVKVTQSSRYLVKRTGEKVFLECVQDMDHENMFWYRQDPGLGLRLIYFSYDVKMKEKGDIPEGYSVSREKKERFSLILESASTNQTSMYLCASSPSGTGGLGKLFFGSGTQLSVL.

The chain employs TRBV6-5 and TRBJ1-5; perhaps TRBD1 as D (6 bases). CDR1 is MNHEY and CDR2 is SVGAGI in the germline V gene. Trimming took 10 bases from V and 4 from J, leaving 14 bases between them. CDR3 length: 13 amino acids. The CDR3: CATTTGNNQPQHF. The CDR3 DNA reads as TGTGCCACCACAACAGGGAATAATCAGCCCCAGCATTTT.

The V gene is TRBV6-6, the J gene TRBJ1-4, with a possible D match to TRBD1 (5 bases). The CDR3 covers 11 residues. V shed 8 bases and J shed 10 bases, with 11 bases lying between them. Per the germline V gene, CDR1 is MNHNY and CDR2 is SVGAGI (reference sequence). The CDR3 protein is CASLTRGKLFF. The CDR3 coding sequence is TGTGCCAGCCTTACAAGGGGAAAACTGTTTTTT.

This chain uses TRBV29-1 with TRBJ2-2, with D perhaps TRBD2 (6 bases). The CDR3 is made up of 14 amino acids. V dropped 5 bases and J dropped 6 bases, with 16 bases sitting between them. The germline CDR1 and CDR2 sequences are SQVTM and ANQGSEA. The CDR3 sequence is CSVRRGLPPGELFF. The CDR3 bases are TGCAGCGTTAGGAGGGGTCTCCCTCCCGGGGAGCTGTTTTTT.

V and J are TRBV6-1 and TRBJ1-1; D gene ambiguous. The CDR3 has 12 residues. V lost 2 bases to trimming and J lost 10 bases, with 11 bases between them. The germline gives CDR1 MNHNS, CDR2 SASEGT. The CDR3 region is CASSERPAGAFF. CDR3 sequence (DNA): TGTGCCAGCAGTGAACGCCCCGCCGGAGCTTTCTTT.

The rearrangement joins TRBV6-2 or TRBV6-3 to TRBJ1-6; TRBD1 might be the D (5 bases). The germline V gene encodes CDR1 MNHEY and CDR2 SVGEGT. Trimming left V 5 bases short and J 7 bases short, with 6 bases between. This CDR3 spans 12 amino acids. The CDR3 sequence: CASSRGNSPLHF. CDR3 coding DNA: TGTGCCAGCAGTAGGGGAAATTCACCCCTCCACTTT.

The V and J genes are TRBV28 and TRBJ2-1, with a weak D call TRBD2 (7 bases). This CDR3 has 12 amino acids. The V and J ends lost 6 bases and 14 bases respectively, with 17 bases between them. Germline CDR1 and CDR2: MDHEN and SYDVKM. The CDR3 DNA reads as TGTGCCAGCAGCACGGGACCGGGGGGCGAGTTCTTC. Translated: CASSTGPGGEFF.

The chain joins TRBV6-6 to TRBJ2-7; the D gene is possibly TRBD2 (6 bases). Germline V gene lookup returns CDR1 MNHNY and CDR2 SVGAGI (reference sequence). The length of the CDR3 is 14 residues. V lost 0 bases and J 6 bases, leaving 12 bases between the germline ends. This CDR3 reads CASSYSEGSGEQYV. The DNA of the CDR3 is TGTGCCAGCAGTTACTCGGAGGGATCGGGCGAGCAGTACGTC.

As to this clone: The junction departs from the called germline gene at one end, perhaps through a read error. The genes are TRBV5-1 and TRBJ2-2, with D possibly matching TRBD1 (5 bases). The V gene's germline CDR1 is SGHRS and CDR2 YFSETQ. The CDR3 has 13 amino acids. The CDR3 reads CVSRRGQAGELFF. As DNA, the CDR3 is TGCGTCAGCAGACGCGGACAAGCCGGGGAGCTGTTTTTT.

This clone was recorded a few times. V usage is TRBV5-1 and J usage is TRBJ1-1; 7 bases align to TRBD1. The J segment lost 1 base and the V segment lost 3 bases, leaving 3 bases of the junction unmatched. In germline, CDR1 is SGHRS, CDR2 YFSETQ. This CDR3 comprises 14 residues. The CDR3 nucleotides read TGCGCCAGCAGCTCGGACAGGCGGAACACTGAAGCTTTCTTT. As protein: CASSSDRRNTEAFF.

This chain connects TRBV7-2 to TRBJ2-1, with 7 bases aligning to TRBD1. Germline-derived CDR1 and CDR2 are SGHTA and FQGNSA. V lost 5 bases, J lost 2 bases, and 12 bases stayed unmatched. CDR3 length: 17 amino acids. CDR3 DNA: TGTGCCAGCAGCATAGGAACCGGGACAGTAACCTACAATGAGCAGTTCTTC. The encoded protein is CASSIGTGTVTYNEQFF.

The chain links TRBV7-9 to TRBJ1-6; TRBD1 agrees at 7 bases. Trimming removed 5 bases from V and 10 bases from J; junction bases left unmatched: 20. The germline V gene encodes CDR1 SEHNR and CDR2 FQNEAQ (reference sequence). CDR3 length: 18 residues. The CDR3 sequence: CASSAPRGLGGARSPLHF. The CDR3 DNA reads TGTGCCAGCAGCGCCCCGCGGGGGTTAGGGGGCGCGAGGTCACCCCTCCACTTT.

The chain carries TRBV11-2 and TRBJ2-7; maybe TRBD1 (5 bases). This CDR3 has 15 amino acids. Per germline, CDR1 SGHAT and CDR2 FQNNGV. Trimming cost V 3 bases and J 3 bases, with 15 bases left between them. CDR3 bases: TGTGCCAGCAGCTTGACAGCGTACGGTCTCTACGAGCAGTACTTC. Its translation is CASSLTAYGLYEQYF. The entire variable domain, with the rest obtained from reference TRBV11-2 and TRBJ2-7, is as follows: EAGVAQSPRYKIIEKRQSVAFWCNPISGHATLYWYQQILGQGPKLLIQFQNNGVVDDSQLPKDRFSAERLKGVDSTLKIQPAKLEDSAVYLCASSLTAYGLYEQYFGPGTRLTVT.

The chain links TRBV29-1 to TRBJ2-2; D assignment may be TRBD1 or TRBD2 (7 bases each). CDR3 size: 14 residues. Germline V gene data show CDR1 as SQVTM and CDR2 as ANQGSEA. The V and J ends lost 4 bases and 6 bases respectively, with 15 bases between them. In DNA, the CDR3 is TGCAGCGTTGTCGAGCAGGGGGGGGCCGGGGAGCTGTTTTTT. Its translation is CSVVEQGGAGELFF.

The chain is built from TRBV7-9 and TRBJ1-6, with a possible D match to TRBD1 (6 bases). CDR1 is SEHNR, CDR2 FQNEAQ, per germline (reference sequence). This CDR3 has 15 residues. V was pared by 2 bases and J by 6 bases, with 11 bases between. For the CDR3, the DNA is TGTGCCAGCAGCTTACTCGCAGGGGCTAATTCACCCCTCCACTTT. Protein product: CASSLLAGANSPLHF.

The rearrangement joins TRBV2 to TRBJ1-2; D is perhaps TRBD1 (6 bases). In germline, CDR1 is SNHLY, CDR2 FYNNEI. The CDR3 is 14 amino acids. The V end lost 10 bases, the J end lost 4 bases, and 19 bases lay between the germline ends. The CDR3 region has the DNA TGTGCCACCGGGGAGGGGGGAGTAAGCTATGGCTACACCTTC. It codes for CATGEGGVSYGYTF.

The CDR3: CASRTLTGELFF. The CDR3 nucleotides read TGTGCCAGCCGTACGTTGACCGGGGAGCTGTTTTTT. The rearrangement uses TRBV12-3 or TRBV12-4 and TRBJ2-2; no definite D call. This CDR3 is built from 12 residues. Between the trimmed V and J ends, which lost 8 bases and 5 bases, there was a span of 9 bases.

This clone has a handful of counts. The chain uses TRBV6-5 and TRBJ1-1; D call uncertain. The germline V gene encodes CDR1 MNHEY and CDR2 SVGAGI. V dropped 8 bases and J dropped 1 base, with 14 bases sitting between them. There are 14 residues in the CDR3. CDR3 residues: CASAFRQSNTEAFF. CDR3 bases: TGTGCCAGCGCGTTCCGACAATCGAACACTGAAGCTTTCTTT.

The chain combines TRBV5-4 with TRBJ1-6; D possibly corresponds to TRBD1 (6 bases). Trimming stripped 0 bases from V and 10 bases from J, with 11 bases between. CDR1 is SGHNT, CDR2 YYREEE, per germline (reference sequence). CDR3 length: 14 residues. Here the CDR3 reads CASSLGQVQSPLHF. CDR3 DNA: TGTGCCAGCAGCTTGGGACAGGTCCAATCACCCCTCCACTTT.

The chain couples TRBV19 to TRBJ1-1; D might be TRBD1 (6 bases). Trimming cost V 11 bases and J 4 bases, with 20 bases left between them. Germline lookup yields CDR1 LNHDA and CDR2 SQIVND (reference sequence). This CDR3 spans 14 amino acids. The CDR3 nucleotides read TGTGCCTCAGAGGGCCAACAAGGGGGCACTGAAGCTTTCTTT. Protein: CASEGQQGGTEAFF. The entire variable domain, with the rest obtained from reference TRBV19 and TRBJ1-1, is as follows: DGGITQSPKYLFRKEGQNVTLSCEQNLNHDAMYWYRQDPGQGLRLIYYSQIVNDFQKGDIAEGYSVSREKKESFPLTVTSAQKNPTAFYLCASEGQQGGTEAFFGQGTRLTVV.